This TCR beta chain emerged from a study of T cell responses to AZD1222 COVID-19 vaccine. Points from the study as a whole: Repertoires were collected only later (after the peak T cell response had occurred).

Comments on this clone: What it recognizes is unknown.

Repertoires were generated with immunoSEQ multiplex PCR, while TCRdb's copy carries only in-frame clones and drops some. The sample has some 130,000 clones, about 94% seen once. Germline CDR1 SGHTA, CDR2 FQGNSA. The V gene lost 1 base and the J gene lost 10 bases, with 11 bases spanning the gap. CDR3 size: 13 residues. Sequences were derived from peripheral blood, sampled on day 0 of AZD1222 vaccination. The TCR was taken from an adult in good health. The rearrangement joins TRBV7-2 to TRBJ2-1, with D perhaps matching TRBD2 (6 bases). Here the CDR3 reads CASSLVVAGEQFF. The CDR3 DNA reads TGTGCCAGCAGCTTAGTTGTGGCGGGAGAGCAGTTCTTC.